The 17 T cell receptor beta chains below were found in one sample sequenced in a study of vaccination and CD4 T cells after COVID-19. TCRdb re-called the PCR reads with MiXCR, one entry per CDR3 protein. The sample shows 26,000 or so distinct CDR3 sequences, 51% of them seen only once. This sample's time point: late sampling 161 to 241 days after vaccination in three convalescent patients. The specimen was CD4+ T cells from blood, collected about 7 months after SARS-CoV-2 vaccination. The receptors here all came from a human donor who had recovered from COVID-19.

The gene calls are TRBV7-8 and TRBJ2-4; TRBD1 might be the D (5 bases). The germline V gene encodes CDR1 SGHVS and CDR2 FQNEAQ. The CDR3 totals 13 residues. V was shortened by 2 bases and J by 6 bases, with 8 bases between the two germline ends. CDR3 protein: CASSLFQGNIQYF. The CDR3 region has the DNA TGTGCCAGCAGCTTATTCCAGGGAAACATTCAGTACTTC.

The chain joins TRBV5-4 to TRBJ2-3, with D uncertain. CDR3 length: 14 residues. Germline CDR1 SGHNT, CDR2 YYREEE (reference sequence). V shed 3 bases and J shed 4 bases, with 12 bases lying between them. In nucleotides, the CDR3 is TGTGCCAGCAGCTCGAGTAGGCCCGCAGATACGCAGTATTTT. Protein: CASSSSRPADTQYF.

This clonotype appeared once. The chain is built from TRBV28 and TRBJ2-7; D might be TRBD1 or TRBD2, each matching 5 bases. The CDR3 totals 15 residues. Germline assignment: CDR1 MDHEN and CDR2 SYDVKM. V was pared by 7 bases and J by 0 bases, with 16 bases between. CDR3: CASTLTGLASYEQYF. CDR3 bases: TGTGCCAGCACCCTAACGGGGCTGGCCTCCTACGAGCAGTACTTC.

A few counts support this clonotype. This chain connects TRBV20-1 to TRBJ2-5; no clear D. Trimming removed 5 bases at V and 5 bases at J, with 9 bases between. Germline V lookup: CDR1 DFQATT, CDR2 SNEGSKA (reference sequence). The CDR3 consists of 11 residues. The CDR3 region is CSAVYSETQYF. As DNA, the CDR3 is TGCAGTGCTGTCTATTCTGAGACCCAGTACTTC.

The CDR3 DNA sequence: TGTGCCAGCAGCTTAAGCCTGAACACTGAAGCTTTCTTT. Translation gives CASSLSLNTEAFF. The chain links TRBV7-8 to TRBJ1-1, with D uncertain. Trimming stripped 2 bases from V and 0 bases from J, with 4 bases between. Looked up from germline, CDR1 is SGHVS and CDR2 is FQNEAQ. This CDR3 comprises 13 residues.

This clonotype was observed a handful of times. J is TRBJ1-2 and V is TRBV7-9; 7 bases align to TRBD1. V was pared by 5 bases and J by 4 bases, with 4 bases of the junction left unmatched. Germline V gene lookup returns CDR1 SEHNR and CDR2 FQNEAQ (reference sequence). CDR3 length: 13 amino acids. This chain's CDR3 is CASSNRGPYGYTF. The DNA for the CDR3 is TGTGCCAGCAGCAATAGGGGGCCCTATGGCTACACCTTC.

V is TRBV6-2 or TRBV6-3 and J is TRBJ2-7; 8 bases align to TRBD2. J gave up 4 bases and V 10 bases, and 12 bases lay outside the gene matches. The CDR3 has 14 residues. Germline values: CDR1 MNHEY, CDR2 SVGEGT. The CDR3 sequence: CATWTSFSPYEQYF. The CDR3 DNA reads TGTGCCACCTGGACTAGCTTTTCCCCTTACGAGCAGTACTTC.

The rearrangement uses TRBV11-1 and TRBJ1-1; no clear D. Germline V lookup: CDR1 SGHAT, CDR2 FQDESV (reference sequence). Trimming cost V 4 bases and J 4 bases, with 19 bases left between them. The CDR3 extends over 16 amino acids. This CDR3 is CASSSPLAGSRTEAFF. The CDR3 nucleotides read TGTGCCAGCAGCTCCCCCCTGGCGGGCTCCCGCACTGAAGCTTTCTTT. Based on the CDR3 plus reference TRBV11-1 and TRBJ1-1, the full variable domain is EAEVAQSPRYKITEKSQAVAFWCDPISGHATLYWYRQILGQGPELLVQFQDESVVDDSQLPKDRFSAERLKGVDSTLKIQPAELGDSAMYLCASSSPLAGSRTEAFFGQGTRLTVV.

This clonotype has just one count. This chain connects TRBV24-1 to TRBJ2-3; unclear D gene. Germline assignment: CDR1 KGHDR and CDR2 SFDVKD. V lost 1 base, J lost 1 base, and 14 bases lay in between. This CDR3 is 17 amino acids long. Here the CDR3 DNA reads TGTGCCACCAGTGATTTCCCTAGGACGGATGGCACAGATACGCAGTATTTT. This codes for CATSDFPRTDGTDTQYF.

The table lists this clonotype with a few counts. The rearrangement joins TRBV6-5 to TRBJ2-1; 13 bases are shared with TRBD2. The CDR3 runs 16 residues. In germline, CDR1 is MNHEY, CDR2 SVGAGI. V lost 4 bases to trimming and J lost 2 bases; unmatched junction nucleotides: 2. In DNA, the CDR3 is TGTGCCAGCAGTTTCGGACTAGCGGGAGCCTACAATGAGCAGTTCTTC. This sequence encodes CASSFGLAGAYNEQFF.

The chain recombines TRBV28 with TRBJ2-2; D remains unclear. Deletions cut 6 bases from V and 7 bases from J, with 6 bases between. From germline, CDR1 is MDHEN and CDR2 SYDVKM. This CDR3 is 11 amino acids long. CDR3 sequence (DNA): TGTGCCAGCAGCTGGGACGGGGAGCTGTTTTTT. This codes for CASSWDGELFF.

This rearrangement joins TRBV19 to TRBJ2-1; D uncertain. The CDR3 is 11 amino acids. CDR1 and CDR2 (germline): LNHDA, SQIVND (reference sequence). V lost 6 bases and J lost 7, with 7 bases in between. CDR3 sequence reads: CASRHDNEQFF. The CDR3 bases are TGTGCCAGTAGGCATGATAATGAGCAGTTCTTC.

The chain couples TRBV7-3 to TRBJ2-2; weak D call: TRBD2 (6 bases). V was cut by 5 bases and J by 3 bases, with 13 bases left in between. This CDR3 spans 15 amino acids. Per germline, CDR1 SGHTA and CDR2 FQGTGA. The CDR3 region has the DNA TGTGCCAGCAGCGTTTCGGGACTGGACACCGGGGAGCTGTTTTTT. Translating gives CASSVSGLDTGELFF.

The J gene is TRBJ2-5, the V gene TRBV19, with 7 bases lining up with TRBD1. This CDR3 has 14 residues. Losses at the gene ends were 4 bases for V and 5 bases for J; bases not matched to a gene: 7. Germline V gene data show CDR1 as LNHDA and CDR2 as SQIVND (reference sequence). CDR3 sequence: CASSTIGGMETQYF. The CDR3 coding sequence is TGTGCCAGTAGTACGATAGGGGGCATGGAGACCCAGTACTTC.

The CDR3 region is CASSPEGGRLSYEQYF. CDR3 bases: TGCGCCAGCAGCCCAGAGGGGGGGCGCCTGTCCTACGAGCAGTACTTC. This chain joins TRBV5-1 and TRBJ2-7; D might be TRBD2 (7 bases). The germline V gene has CDR1 SGHRS and CDR2 YFSETQ. The CDR3 runs to 16 residues. With 4 bases removed from V and 1 base from J, the gap between germline ends came to 18 bases. The entire variable domain, with the rest obtained from reference TRBV5-1 and TRBJ2-7, is as follows: KAGVTQTPRYLIKTRGQQVTLSCSPISGHRSVSWYQQTPGQGLQFLFEYFSETQRNKGNFPGRFSGRQFSNSRSEMNVSTLELGDSALYLCASSPEGGRLSYEQYFGPGTRLTVT.

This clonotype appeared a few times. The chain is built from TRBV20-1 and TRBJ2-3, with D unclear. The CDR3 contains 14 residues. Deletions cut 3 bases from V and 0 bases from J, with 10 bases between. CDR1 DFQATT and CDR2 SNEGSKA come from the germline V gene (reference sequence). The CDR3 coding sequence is TGCAGTGCTAGGACAAGAACTAGCACAGATACGCAGTATTTT. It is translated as CSARTRTSTDTQYF.

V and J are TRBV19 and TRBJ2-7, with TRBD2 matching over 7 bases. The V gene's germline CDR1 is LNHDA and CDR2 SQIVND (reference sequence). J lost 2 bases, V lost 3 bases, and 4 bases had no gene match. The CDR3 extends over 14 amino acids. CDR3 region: CASSMRAGTYEQYF. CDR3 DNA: TGTGCCAGTAGTATGAGAGCGGGGACCTACGAGCAGTACTTC.